A single sample gave rise to the 32 T cell receptor beta chains below, sequenced in a study of control samples from healthy donors and cancer patients. The protocol was immunoSEQ multiplex PCR, while the TCRdb copy is restricted to in-frame clones and leaves out a portion. The sample has roughly 73,000 clones, over 75% seen once; the top ten hold over 25%. Sequenced: blood. The source of these receptors is a middle-aged man in good health.

V and J are TRBV19 and TRBJ1-1; no firm D call. CDR1 is LNHDA and CDR2 is SQIVND in the germline V gene (reference sequence). The V end was cut by 9 bases, the J end by 4 bases, with 18 bases between. The CDR3 has 14 amino acids. CDR3 bases: TGTGCCAGCCTAGCTGCAGGTTTTAGCACTGAAGCTTTCTTT. This codes for CASLAAGFSTEAFF.

This clone is a singleton in its sample. V usage is TRBV24-1 and J usage is TRBJ2-7; the D gene is possibly TRBD1 (6 bases). The CDR3 is 12 amino acids. Looked up from germline, CDR1 is KGHDR and CDR2 is SFDVKD. Trimming shortened V by 5 bases and J by 3 bases, and 7 bases separated the two germline ends. The DNA of the CDR3 is TGTGCCACCAGTGGGGACAACTACGAGCAGTACTTC. It specifies CATSGDNYEQYF.

This chain connects TRBV6-1 to TRBJ1-1; D is perhaps TRBD1 (6 bases). The CDR3 is 16 amino acids. The germline gives CDR1 MNHNS, CDR2 SASEGT. V lost 3 bases to trimming and J lost 5 bases, with 19 bases between them. DNA for the CDR3: TGTGCCAGCAGTGATGGCGGGGGGCGTCATAAGACTGAAGCTTTCTTT. Amino acids: CASSDGGGRHKTEAFF.

The V and J genes are TRBV6-6 and TRBJ2-3; the D gene is possibly TRBD2 (5 bases). Germline values: CDR1 MNHNY, CDR2 SVGAGI (reference sequence). V gave up 0 bases and J gave up 3 bases, with 13 bases separating them. This CDR3 has 16 amino acids. The CDR3 bases are TGTGCCAGCAGTTACTCGACCGGGGAAGCAACAGATACGCAGTATTTT. This gives the protein CASSYSTGEATDTQYF.

In its sample, this clone was seen once. The genes are TRBV7-8 and TRBJ2-7; the D gene is possibly TRBD1 (5 bases). The CDR3 loop spans 13 amino acids. Germline-derived CDR1 and CDR2 are SGHVS and FQNEAQ. V lost 4 bases and J lost 9, with 16 bases in between. The CDR3 spells CASSSKTDRGQYF. DNA of the CDR3: TGTGCCAGCAGCTCGAAGACAGACCGAGGGCAGTACTTC.

The V call is TRBV5-6, the J call TRBJ2-3; D call uncertain. Germline assignment: CDR1 SGHDT and CDR2 YYEEEE. The CDR3 is 14 amino acids. V was cut by 2 bases and J by 3 bases, with 10 bases left in between. The CDR3 loop is CASSFAAATDTQYF. In DNA, the CDR3 is TGTGCCAGCAGCTTTGCGGCGGCTACAGATACGCAGTATTTT.

The chain combines TRBV6-5 with TRBJ1-1, with a tentative D call TRBD1 (5 bases). V lost 9 bases, J lost 6 bases, and 11 bases lay in between. In germline, CDR1 is MNHEY, CDR2 SVGAGI. This CDR3 has 11 residues. The CDR3 DNA is TGTGCCAGTGGGATGGGGGCTGAAGCTTTCTTT. Translation gives CASGMGAEAFF.

This chain connects TRBV30 to TRBJ2-5; D remains unclear. Between the trimmed V and J ends, which lost 2 bases and 5 bases, there was a span of 12 bases. Germline V lookup: CDR1 GTSNPN, CDR2 SVGIG (reference sequence). There are 13 residues in the CDR3. The CDR3 region has the DNA TGTGCCTGGAGTCGGGCCGGTGGGGAGACCCAGTACTTC. It translates to CAWSRAGGETQYF.

This clone has only a few counts. J is TRBJ2-1 and V is TRBV5-8; TRBD2 matches 11 bases. There are 15 residues in the CDR3. V shed 4 bases and J 3 bases; nucleotides not matched to a gene: 3. CDR1 SGHTS and CDR2 YDEGEE come from the germline V gene. The CDR3 coding sequence is TGTGCCAGCAGCCAGGGACTAGCGGTCTACAATGAGCAGTTCTTC. This gives the protein CASSQGLAVYNEQFF.

This rearrangement joins TRBV19 to TRBJ1-4; D uncertain. Per germline, CDR1 LNHDA and CDR2 SQIVND (reference sequence). CDR3 length: 15 residues. Trimming took off 0 bases at V and 8 bases at J, with 13 bases between the two ends. CDR3: CASSIEARREEKLFF. DNA of the CDR3: TGTGCCAGTAGTATAGAGGCCCGGCGGGAAGAAAAACTGTTTTTT.

The rearrangement uses TRBV2 and TRBJ2-7; 11 bases agree with TRBD2. The CDR3 totals 15 residues. V lost 6 bases to trimming and J lost 0 bases; unmatched junction nucleotides: 4. The germline gives CDR1 SNHLY, CDR2 FYNNEI. This chain's CDR3 is CASSVGTSGSYEQYF. In nucleotides, the CDR3 is TGTGCCAGCAGCGTAGGGACTAGCGGCTCCTACGAGCAGTACTTC.

The V call is TRBV7-9, the J call TRBJ2-2, with D tentatively TRBD1 or TRBD2 (5 bases each). V was cut by 6 bases and J by 2 bases, with 13 bases left in between. Germline V gene sequence: CDR1 SEHNR, CDR2 FQNEAQ (reference sequence). The CDR3 contains 15 residues. CDR3 residues: CASRTGTKNTGELFF. The CDR3 DNA sequence: TGTGCCAGCAGGACCGGGACCAAAAACACCGGGGAGCTGTTTTTT.

This clone was recorded a few times. This chain links TRBV5-8 with TRBJ2-3; TRBD1 agrees at 7 bases. The J segment lost 4 bases and the V segment lost 0 bases, leaving 5 bases of the junction unmatched. Germline-derived CDR1 and CDR2 are SGHTS and YDEGEE. This CDR3 is 15 amino acids long. The CDR3 sequence is CASSLEGARADTQYF. In nucleotides, the CDR3 is TGTGCCAGCAGCTTGGAGGGGGCTAGGGCAGATACGCAGTATTTT.

V gene TRBV24-1 combines with J gene TRBJ2-1; the D is unclear. Germline CDR1 and CDR2: KGHDR and SFDVKD. Trimming removed 6 bases at V and 5 bases at J, with 10 bases between. The CDR3 has 13 residues. CDR3 protein: CATSKIWDNEQFF. The CDR3 DNA reads as TGTGCCACCAGTAAAATCTGGGACAATGAGCAGTTCTTC.

The chain is built from TRBV4-3 and TRBJ2-6, with D possibly matching TRBD2 (7 bases). The V gene lost 4 bases and the J gene lost 4 bases, with 17 bases spanning the gap. Germline CDR1 LGHNA, CDR2 YSLEER. CDR3 length equals 17 residues. CDR3 in amino acids: CASSRLIGGDGANVLTF. CDR3 nucleotides: TGCGCCAGCAGCCGCCTGATAGGGGGGGACGGGGCCAACGTCCTGACTTTC.

This sequence joins TRBV27 and TRBJ1-1, with 7 bases identical to TRBD1. The CDR3 extends over 16 amino acids. V lost 9 bases to trimming and J lost 0 bases; unmatched junction nucleotides: 13. CDR1 and CDR2 from the germline V gene are MNHEY and SMNVEV (reference sequence). The CDR3 here is CASHRGQLKMNTEAFF. The CDR3, as DNA: TGTGCCAGTCATAGGGGACAGCTAAAAATGAACACTGAAGCTTTCTTT.

The chain couples TRBV11-3 to TRBJ2-3, with TRBD1 matching 7 bases. CDR1 is SGHNT and CDR2 is YENEEA in the germline V gene. The CDR3 runs 15 residues. Trimming took 0 bases from V and 3 from J; bases not matched to a gene: 3. CDR3 coding DNA: TGTGCCAGCAGCTTAGACAGGGGGATGACAGATACGCAGTATTTT. Residues: CASSLDRGMTDTQYF.

CDR3 in amino acids: CASTGALNYGYTF. In DNA, the CDR3 is TGTGCCAGCACGGGGGCCCTTAACTATGGCTACACCTTC. V usage is TRBV28 and J usage is TRBJ1-2, with D possibly being TRBD1 (6 bases). CDR1 is MDHEN, CDR2 SYDVKM, per germline. Between the trimmed V and J ends, which lost 7 bases and 1 base, there was a span of 10 bases. The CDR3 is 13 residues long.

This chain uses TRBV5-1 with TRBJ2-3, with D unclear. The CDR3 covers 15 residues. The germline V gene has CDR1 SGHRS and CDR2 YFSETQ. V lost 3 bases and J lost 0, with 11 bases in between. CDR3: CASSSTTISTDTQYF. CDR3 in DNA: TGCGCCAGCAGCTCAACAACTATTAGCACAGATACGCAGTATTTT.

This chain links TRBV12-3 or TRBV12-4 with TRBJ2-5, with no clear D. V was trimmed by 5 bases and J by 2 bases, leaving 9 bases between them. The CDR3 contains 13 residues. This chain's CDR3 is CASSITQQETQYF. CDR3 bases: TGTGCCAGCAGTATTACTCAACAAGAGACCCAGTACTTC.

The CDR3 region is CASSYPANGEKLFF. The CDR3, as DNA: TGTGCCAGCAGTTACCCGGCAAATGGTGAAAAACTGTTTTTT. V and J are TRBV6-6 and TRBJ1-4; D not resolved. Trimming pared 2 bases from V and 7 bases from J, leaving 11 bases between. This CDR3 region has 14 residues. CDR1 MNHNY and CDR2 SVGAGI come from the germline V gene (reference sequence).

This chain links TRBV5-6 with TRBJ1-1; TRBD1 agrees at 7 bases. The CDR3 length is 15 residues. Germline CDR1 SGHDT, CDR2 YYEEEE. V shed 4 bases and J 1 base; nucleotides not matched to a gene: 7. CDR3 protein: CASSASTGTNTEAFF. CDR3 sequence (DNA): TGTGCCAGCAGCGCTTCGACAGGGACGAACACTGAAGCTTTCTTT.

CDR3 sequence (DNA): TGTGCCAGCAGTACCCGCTTAGCGGGAGCCACCTACGAGCAGTACTTC. It translates to CASSTRLAGATYEQYF. The rearrangement links TRBV27 to TRBJ2-7; 9 nucleotides match TRBD2. CDR1 and CDR2 from the germline V gene are MNHEY and SMNVEV (reference sequence). Trimming took 5 bases from V and 2 from J; bases not matched to a gene: 10. The CDR3 has 16 amino acids.

The chain couples TRBV30 to TRBJ1-5, with TRBD1 matching over 7 bases. Per germline, CDR1 GTSNPN and CDR2 SVGIG (reference sequence). The trim removed 1 base at V and 7 bases at J, leaving 10 bases unmatched. The CDR3 covers 15 residues. The CDR3 here is CAWSAVTGRGQPQHF. CDR3 in DNA: TGTGCCTGGAGTGCCGTGACAGGGCGAGGACAGCCCCAGCATTTT.

J is TRBJ2-1 and V is TRBV7-2; D perhaps matches TRBD2 (5 bases). Germline V lookup: CDR1 SGHTA, CDR2 FQGNSA. The ends were cut back, 1 base at V and 4 bases at J, with 11 bases in the middle. The CDR3 totals 15 residues. CDR3 nucleotide sequence: TGTGCCAGCAGCTTAGAAGGACTGAAATACAATGAGCAGTTCTTC. This gives the protein CASSLEGLKYNEQFF.

This clone showed up just once. The genes are TRBV19 and TRBJ1-1; D may be TRBD1 (5 bases). V was pared by 4 bases and J by 6 bases, with 9 bases between. The CDR3 length is 12 residues. Looked up from germline, CDR1 is LNHDA and CDR2 is SQIVND (reference sequence). CDR3 bases: TGTGCCAGTAGTAAAGGGACTTCTGAAGCTTTCTTT. It translates to CASSKGTSEAFF.

The CDR3 loop reads CASRARGRGYGYTF. CDR3 nucleotide sequence: TGTGCCAGTAGGGCCAGGGGGCGGGGCTATGGCTACACCTTC. The V call is TRBV19, the J call TRBJ1-2, with TRBD1 identical over 8 bases. Trimming cost V 6 bases and J 4 bases; bases outside gene matches: 7. The CDR3 runs 14 residues. CDR1 and CDR2 (germline): LNHDA, SQIVND (reference sequence).

The chain links TRBV19 to TRBJ1-5; D is possibly TRBD1 (5 bases). The ends were cut back, 6 bases at V and 6 bases at J, with 21 bases in the middle. Germline V gene lookup returns CDR1 LNHDA and CDR2 SQIVND (reference sequence). CDR3 length: 16 residues. The CDR3 DNA follows: TGTGCCAGTAGGCTGAACACACGGGGGGAGAGTCAGCCCCAGCATTTT. It translates to CASRLNTRGESQPQHF. Full variable domain (missing parts from reference TRBV19 and TRBJ1-5): DGGITQSPKYLFRKEGQNVTLSCEQNLNHDAMYWYRQDPGQGLRLIYYSQIVNDFQKGDIAEGYSVSREKKESFPLTVTSAQKNPTAFYLCASRLNTRGESQPQHFGDGTRLSIL.

This chain connects TRBV11-3 to TRBJ2-3; a possible D gene is TRBD2 (7 bases). From germline, CDR1 is SGHNT and CDR2 YENEEA. The V end was cut by 5 bases, the J end by 4 bases, with 19 bases between. CDR3 size: 16 residues. The CDR3 reads CASSLRVGAGADTQYF. The CDR3 DNA follows: TGTGCCAGCAGCCTACGAGTGGGGGCGGGGGCAGATACGCAGTATTTT.

The gene calls are TRBV20-1 and TRBJ2-7; TRBD2 aligns across 10 bases. CDR3 length: 15 amino acids. The V gene's germline CDR1 is DFQATT and CDR2 SNEGSKA (reference sequence). V shed 3 bases, J shed 6 bases, and the junction held 11 bases outside the gene matches. The CDR3 protein is CSASGSGRARSEQYF. CDR3 nucleotides: TGCAGTGCTAGTGGGAGCGGGAGGGCTCGTTCCGAGCAGTACTTC.

This chain uses TRBV28 with TRBJ2-5; D uncertain. The germline gives CDR1 MDHEN, CDR2 SYDVKM. This CDR3 is built from 11 residues. V shed 1 base and J shed 5 bases, with 2 bases lying between them. CDR3 protein: CASSLSETQYF. The CDR3 nucleotides read TGTGCCAGCAGTTTATCGGAGACCCAGTACTTC.

The chain carries TRBV12-3 or TRBV12-4 and TRBJ2-3; D gene unclear. V gave up 3 bases and J gave up 3 bases, with 7 bases separating them. The CDR3 length is 13 residues. The CDR3 loop is CASSFGPTDTQYF. CDR3 bases: TGTGCCAGCAGTTTCGGACCTACAGATACGCAGTATTTT.